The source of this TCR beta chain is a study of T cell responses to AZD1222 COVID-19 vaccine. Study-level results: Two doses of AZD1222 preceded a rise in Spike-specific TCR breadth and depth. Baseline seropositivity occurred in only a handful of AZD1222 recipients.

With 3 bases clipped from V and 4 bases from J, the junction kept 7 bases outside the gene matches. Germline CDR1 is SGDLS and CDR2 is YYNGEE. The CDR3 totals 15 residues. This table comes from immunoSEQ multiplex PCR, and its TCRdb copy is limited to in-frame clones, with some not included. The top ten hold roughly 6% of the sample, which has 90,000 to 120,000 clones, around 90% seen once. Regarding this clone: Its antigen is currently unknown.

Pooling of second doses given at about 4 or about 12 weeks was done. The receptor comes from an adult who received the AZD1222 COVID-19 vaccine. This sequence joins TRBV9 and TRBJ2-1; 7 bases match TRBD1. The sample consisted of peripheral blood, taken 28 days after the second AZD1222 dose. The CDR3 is CASSAGTALYNEQFF. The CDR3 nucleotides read TGTGCCAGCAGCGCCGGGACAGCACTTTACAATGAGCAGTTCTTC. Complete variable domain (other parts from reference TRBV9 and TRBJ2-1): DSGVTQTPKHLITATGQRVTLRCSPRSGDLSVYWYQQSLDQGLQFLIQYYNGEERAKGNILERFSAQQFPDLHSELNLSSLELGDSALYFCASSAGTALYNEQFFGPGTRLTVL.